Sequencing of this T cell receptor (beta chain) was carried out in a study of blood T cell repertoires in COVID-19. Study in general: Sources were T cells, B-cell-depleted T cells, or PBMCs; the material itself was cDNA or gDNA.

In the original workflow: Scientists estimated how many nucleated cells there were by amplifying reference gene primers. Sequenced by immunoSEQ multiplex PCR; TCRdb stores in-frame clones only, minus some. That table gives V, J and clone size, and the DNA gave D and trimming. The table records around 35,000 clones, about 88% of them present only once. The V end was cut by 4 bases, the J end by 3 bases, with 16 bases between. The CDR3 loop spans 16 amino acids. CDR1 and CDR2 (germline): GTSNPN, SVGIG (reference sequence). This clone appeared once. Sequenced input: peripheral blood. This receptor was identified in a man aged 70 or older with acute or convalescent COVID-19. The V and J genes are TRBV30 and TRBJ1-6; D call uncertain. CDR3 nucleotide sequence: TGTGCCTGGACTGAGGGCTCGGGTTTCTATAATTCACCCCTCCACTTT. It translates to CAWTEGSGFYNSPLHF.